This T cell receptor beta chain originates from a study of blood T cell repertoires in COVID-19. Study-level information: COVID-19 samples from acute and convalescent phases originated in the United States, Italy and Spain. Sample material is recorded as cDNA or gDNA derived from T cells, B-cell-depleted T cells, or PBMCs.

Trimming took off 3 bases at V and 8 bases at J, with 10 bases between the two ends. The germline V gene has CDR1 ENHRY and CDR2 SYGVKD. CDR3 size: 12 residues. Study processing details: Cell counts per sample came from amplifying reference gene primers. Assay used: immunoSEQ multiplex PCR; TCRdb lists only in-frame clones, some missing. That table supplies the V and J calls and clone size; D and trimming were determined from the DNA. The sample has fewer than 250,000 clones, about nine tenths seen once. The sequence came from a man younger than 45 with acute or convalescent COVID-19. What was sequenced was peripheral blood. The chain recombines TRBV10-3 with TRBJ1-1; D is undetermined. DNA for the CDR3: TGTGCCATCAGTGAAGAACATACCGAAGCTTTCTTT. This encodes CAISEEHTEAFF.